The 3 T cell receptor beta chains below all came from one sample that was sequenced in a study of T-cell reconstitution after alpha-beta-depleted transplantation in children. This sample's TCRbeta library carried unique molecular identifier barcodes. MiXCR, applied by TCRdb to the PCR reads, yields one record per CDR3 protein. The data contain over 550,000 distinct CDR3 sequences, roughly a tenth of them singletons. Sequenced material: PBMCs from the stem cell graft donor, taken from the stem cell graft. The receptors were gathered from a human donor who donated a stem cell graft to a child with acute myeloid leukemia.

This clonotype came up many times. The junction and the germline gene differ at one end; a read error may be behind it. The rearrangement joins TRBV10-3 to TRBJ2-7; D possibly corresponds to TRBD1 (6 bases). The germline gives CDR1 ENHRY, CDR2 SYGVKD. CDR3 length: 12 residues. The CDR3 DNA reads TGTGCCATCAGTCCACAGGGTCCTCGACGGAGATTC. Translation: CAISPQGPRRRF.

This clonotype was observed a few times. The rearrangement uses TRBV27 and TRBJ2-6, with 7 bases lining up with TRBD2. The CDR3 loop spans 16 amino acids. Trimming took 6 bases from V and 1 from J; bases not matched to a gene: 6. CDR1 and CDR2 from the germline V gene are MNHEY and SMNVEV (reference sequence). The CDR3 here is CASSPLGGSGANVLTF. In nucleotides, the CDR3 is TGTGCCAGCAGCCCCCTGGGAGGGTCTGGGGCCAACGTCCTGACTTTC.

The table lists this clonotype with many counts. The genes are TRBV29-1 and TRBJ2-5; D remains ambiguous. Trimming left V 2 bases short and J 4 bases short, with 11 bases between. CDR1 and CDR2 (germline): SQVTM, ANQGSEA. The CDR3 covers 13 residues. In DNA, the CDR3 is TGCAGCGTTGAACGGAGTCGAGGAGAGACCCAGTACTTC. It codes for CSVERSRGETQYF.